This paragraph reports one T cell receptor beta chain. Its antigen is not known. Donors in the study were healthy people who gave bone marrow. At the time of sampling, donors were nominally healthy, though unrecorded immune exposures were likely. The PCR employed 60 Vbeta primers together with 13 Jbeta primers. Clones were read by immunoSEQ multiplex PCR, and TCRdb kept only the in-frame ones, dropping some. The profile shows 130,000 to 150,000 clones, over 60% of them singletons. This sample stems from a study of cytomegalovirus exposure and HLA in healthy donors. CDR3 length: 11 amino acids. Germline lookup yields CDR1 DFQATT and CDR2 SNEGSKA (reference sequence). The ends were cut back, 7 bases at V and 12 bases at J, with 18 bases in the middle. General study findings and limits: Among TCR sequences, most were rare, though some public TCRs appeared in many donors. Among TCR beta chains of equal frequency, HLA-associated ones were more clonally expanded in a later analysis.

This receptor was taken from a woman aged 25 to 45 in good health and CMV-seropositive. Sequencing was done on a sample of PBMCs. The chain recombines TRBV20-1 with TRBJ1-2, with a tentative D call TRBD1 (5 bases). CDR3 amino acids: CSVPGQGDNTF. The CDR3 DNA follows: TGCAGTGTCCCCGGGCAGGGCGATAACACCTTC.